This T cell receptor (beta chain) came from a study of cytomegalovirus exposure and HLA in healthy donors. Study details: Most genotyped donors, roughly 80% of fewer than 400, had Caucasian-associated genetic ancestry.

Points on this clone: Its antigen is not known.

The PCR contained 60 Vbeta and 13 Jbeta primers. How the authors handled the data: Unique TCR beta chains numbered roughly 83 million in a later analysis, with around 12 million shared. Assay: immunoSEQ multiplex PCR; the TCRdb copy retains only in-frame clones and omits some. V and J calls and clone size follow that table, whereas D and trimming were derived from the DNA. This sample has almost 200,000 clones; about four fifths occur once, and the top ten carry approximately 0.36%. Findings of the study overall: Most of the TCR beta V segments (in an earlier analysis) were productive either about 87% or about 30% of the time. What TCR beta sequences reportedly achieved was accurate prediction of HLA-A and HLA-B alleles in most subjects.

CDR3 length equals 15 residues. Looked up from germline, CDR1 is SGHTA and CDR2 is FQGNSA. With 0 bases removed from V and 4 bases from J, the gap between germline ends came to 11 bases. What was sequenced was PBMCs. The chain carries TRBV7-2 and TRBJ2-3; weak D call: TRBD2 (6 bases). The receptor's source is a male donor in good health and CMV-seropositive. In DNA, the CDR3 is TGTGCCAGCAGCTTAGCGGGAGGATCCCCAGATACGCAGTATTTT. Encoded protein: CASSLAGGSPDTQYF.